Below, 30 T cell receptor beta chains from the same sample are listed, as sequenced in a study of T-cell memory formation after mild COVID-19. TCRdb re-called the 5' RACE reads through MiXCR, storing one row per CDR3 protein. The sample carries 350,000 to 500,000 distinct CDR3 sequences, more than 15% recorded once. Sequences were obtained from PBMCs or a T cell subset sorted from them (not recorded which). Every receptor here comes from a young man who had mild COVID-19 (a few samples of this study predate the infection). Cell type and time point are not known.

This chain joins TRBV5-6 and TRBJ2-1; TRBD1 is a possible D gene (6 bases). V lost 2 bases and J lost 5, with 11 bases in between. The CDR3 spans 14 residues. The germline CDR1 and CDR2 sequences are SGHDT and YYEEEE. The CDR3 nucleotides are TGTGCCAGCAGCTTTGGACAGACGAACAATGAGCAGTTCTTC. It is translated as CASSFGQTNNEQFF.

The sample holds a few counts of this clonotype. This chain connects TRBV6-6 to TRBJ1-1; tentative D call: TRBD1 (5 bases). V lost 2 bases and J lost 5, with 9 bases in between. Germline values: CDR1 MNHNY, CDR2 SVGAGI (reference sequence). The CDR3 totals 13 residues. CDR3 residues: CASSYGRGTEAFF. CDR3 sequence (DNA): TGTGCCAGCAGTTACGGACGGGGGACTGAAGCTTTCTTT.

The chain combines TRBV3-1 with TRBJ2-1; 8 bases map to TRBD2. The J segment lost 3 bases and the V segment lost 6 bases, leaving 7 bases of the junction unmatched. The germline V gene has CDR1 LGHDT and CDR2 YNNKEL (reference sequence). The CDR3 is 15 amino acids. DNA of the CDR3: TGTGCCAGCAGGCGAGCGGGGGCTAACTACAATGAGCAGTTCTTC. Translating gives CASRRAGANYNEQFF.

A few counts support this clonotype. The rearrangement links TRBV18 to TRBJ2-7; TRBD1 aligns across 8 bases. Trimming cost V 6 bases and J 5 bases; bases outside gene matches: 6. Germline V lookup: CDR1 KGHSH, CDR2 LQKENI. The CDR3 spans 13 residues. The CDR3 here is CASSRGQSNEQYF. The CDR3 DNA sequence: TGTGCCAGCTCCAGGGGGCAGTCGAACGAGCAGTACTTC.

The chain recombines TRBV6-1 with TRBJ2-3; the D gene is possibly TRBD2 (5 bases). Trimming cost V 3 bases and J 4 bases, with 11 bases left between them. Germline V lookup: CDR1 MNHNS, CDR2 SASEGT. The CDR3 is 14 residues long. The CDR3 nucleotides are TGTGCCAGCAGTGAGGCCGGGGAGCCAGATACGCAGTATTTT. As protein: CASSEAGEPDTQYF.

This chain connects TRBV24-1 to TRBJ2-3; D assignment may be TRBD1 or TRBD2 (6 bases each). This CDR3 is built from 15 residues. Germline CDR1 is KGHDR and CDR2 is SFDVKD. Trimming removed 2 bases at V and 7 bases at J, with 15 bases between. The CDR3 region is CATSDSGASPYTQYF. The CDR3 DNA reads as TGTGCCACCAGTGATTCGGGGGCCAGCCCTTATACGCAGTATTTT.

This clonotype was detected only a few times. The chain is built from TRBV18 and TRBJ1-6; perhaps TRBD1 as D (5 bases). Per germline, CDR1 KGHSH and CDR2 LQKENI. The CDR3 sequence is 14 residues long. V was shortened by 3 bases and J by 10 bases, with 13 bases between the two germline ends. The CDR3 reads CASSPAGGESPLHF. CDR3 in DNA: TGTGCCAGCTCACCTGCCGGGGGAGAATCACCCCTCCACTTT.

This clonotype has at least ten counts. V is TRBV20-1 and J is TRBJ2-1; no firm D call. The CDR3 spans 12 residues. The V and J ends lost 3 bases and 6 bases respectively, with 9 bases between them. Germline V CDR1 and CDR2: DFQATT, SNEGSKA (reference sequence). The CDR3 bases are TGCAGTGCTAGTGCCGGGTTCAATGAGCAGTTCTTC. This sequence encodes CSASAGFNEQFF.

The gene calls are TRBV12-3 or TRBV12-4 and TRBJ2-1; D may be TRBD1 (6 bases). This CDR3 has 13 residues. V lost 6 bases to trimming and J lost 12 bases, with 18 bases between them. CDR3 DNA sequence: TGTGCCAGCAGCTTCGAAAGGGGGATCGGGCAGTTCTTC. This codes for CASSFERGIGQFF.

This clonotype was seen more than once but under ten times. J is TRBJ2-5 and V is TRBV24-1; D is perhaps TRBD2 (5 bases). V was clipped by 12 bases and J by 2 bases, with 24 bases between them. The CDR3 has 16 amino acids. Per the germline V gene, CDR1 is KGHDR and CDR2 is SFDVKD. CDR3 sequence reads: CAASGSRIVGQETQYF. As DNA, the CDR3 is TGTGCCGCAAGCGGTTCCCGGATTGTGGGACAAGAGACCCAGTACTTC.

This clonotype was found many times. The rearrangement links TRBV11-2 to TRBJ2-5; 9 nucleotides match TRBD1. V gave up 3 bases and J gave up 4 bases; unmatched junction bases: 6. CDR1 is SGHAT, CDR2 FQNNGV, per germline. This CDR3 has 15 amino acids. For the CDR3, the DNA is TGTGCCAGCAGCTTGCGGACAGGGGTCGGAGAGACCCAGTACTTC. Translation: CASSLRTGVGETQYF.

The rearrangement uses TRBV5-1 and TRBJ2-5, with TRBD2 identical over 8 bases. CDR3 size: 17 residues. Losses at the gene ends were 0 bases for V and 0 bases for J; bases not matched to a gene: 7. The germline CDR1 and CDR2 sequences are SGHRS and YFSETQ. In nucleotides, the CDR3 is TGCGCCAGCAGCTTGGGGCCGTTGCGGGGGGACCAAGAGACCCAGTACTTC. Amino acid sequence: CASSLGPLRGDQETQYF.

The sample holds a few counts of this clonotype. This chain joins TRBV30 and TRBJ1-2; D gene ambiguous. V dropped 2 bases and J dropped 8 bases, with 21 bases sitting between them. Germline CDR1 GTSNPN, CDR2 SVGIG (reference sequence). This CDR3 contains 15 residues. DNA of the CDR3: TGTGCCTGGAGTCCCGGAGCCGGTCCCTATCAAGGCTACACCTTC. The encoded protein is CAWSPGAGPYQGYTF.

The chain employs TRBV7-2 and TRBJ2-1; the match to TRBD2 covers 12 bases. The CDR3 covers 14 residues. The junction had 2 bases not matched to a gene; V was cut back by 4 bases and J by 7 bases. The V gene's germline CDR1 is SGHTA and CDR2 FQGNSA. CDR3 in DNA: TGTGCCAGCAGCTCTAGCGGGGGGGTTAATGAGCAGTTCTTC. As protein: CASSSSGGVNEQFF.

This clonotype showed up just a few times. The gene calls are TRBV5-1 and TRBJ2-5; D could derive from TRBD1 or TRBD2 (5 bases each). CDR1 and CDR2 from the germline V gene are SGHRS and YFSETQ. This CDR3 is built from 15 residues. V lost 6 bases, J lost 1 base, and 16 bases lay in between. The CDR3 loop is CASNRGPRIQETQYF. CDR3 sequence (DNA): TGCGCCAGCAATAGGGGACCGAGAATCCAAGAGACCCAGTACTTC.

A few counts support this clonotype. V usage is TRBV7-2 and J usage is TRBJ2-5, with D unclear. Trimming cost V 3 bases and J 5 bases, with 7 bases left between them. The germline gives CDR1 SGHTA, CDR2 FQGNSA. This CDR3 contains 12 residues. The CDR3 loop is CASSFRLETQYF. Written as DNA, the CDR3 is TGTGCCAGCAGCTTTCGTCTGGAGACCCAGTACTTC. Combining the CDR3 with reference TRBV7-2 and TRBJ2-5 gives the whole variable domain GAGVSQSPSNKVTEKGKDVELRCDPISGHTALYWYRQSLGQGLEFLIYFQGNSAPDKSGLPSDRFSAERTGGSVSTLTIQRTQQEDSAVYLCASSFRLETQYFGPGTRLLVL.

This clonotype has at least ten counts. This chain uses TRBV5-1 with TRBJ2-5; possibly TRBD2 for D (7 bases). The CDR3 length is 16 residues. The germline V and J ends were trimmed by 2 bases and 5 bases, with 19 bases remaining between them. CDR1 and CDR2 (germline): SGHRS, YFSETQ. The CDR3 bases are TGCGCCAGCAGCTTTCGGGGGGCAATTAAGTTGGAGACCCAGTACTTC. Protein sequence: CASSFRGAIKLETQYF.

The chain uses TRBV6-5 and TRBJ1-5; D unresolved. Per germline, CDR1 MNHEY and CDR2 SVGAGI. V lost 0 bases and J 1 base, leaving 7 bases between the germline ends. The CDR3 sequence is 15 residues long. CDR3 sequence (DNA): TGTGCCAGCAGTTACTCGCGGCAAAGCAATCAGCCCCAGCATTTT. Protein: CASSYSRQSNQPQHF.

This clonotype was counted only a few times. The chain carries TRBV20-1 and TRBJ2-3; 12 bases agree with TRBD1. Trimming cost V 5 bases and J 4 bases; bases outside gene matches: 10. Germline V gene lookup returns CDR1 DFQATT and CDR2 SNEGSKA (reference sequence). This CDR3 spans 16 amino acids. The CDR3: CSAETRDRGRADTQYF. CDR3 DNA sequence: TGCAGTGCTGAAACCCGGGACAGGGGGCGCGCAGATACGCAGTATTTT.

This clonotype was detected a few times. The V gene is TRBV5-1, the J gene TRBJ2-3; D might be TRBD1 (6 bases). The CDR3 covers 14 residues. Germline-derived CDR1 and CDR2 are SGHRS and YFSETQ. Trimming took 4 bases from V and 2 from J, leaving 11 bases between them. This CDR3 is CASSPGVITDTQYF. The CDR3 DNA reads as TGCGCCAGCAGCCCAGGGGTCATCACAGATACGCAGTATTTT.

The chain couples TRBV7-9 to TRBJ2-7; tentatively, D is TRBD2 (6 bases). V was cut by 6 bases and J by 5 bases, with 8 bases left in between. This CDR3 is built from 11 residues. Germline V CDR1 and CDR2: SEHNR, FQNEAQ (reference sequence). Written as DNA, the CDR3 is TGTGCCAGCAGTAGCGGAGACGAGCAGTACTTC. It yields the protein CASSSGDEQYF.

This clonotype came up a few times. This chain links TRBV12-3 or TRBV12-4 with TRBJ1-2; no clear D gene. V lost 7 bases to trimming and J lost 4 bases, with 13 bases between them. The CDR3 is 13 amino acids. For the CDR3, the DNA is TGTGCCAGCACCCTACAGCCCTTCTATGGCTACACCTTC. Its protein is CASTLQPFYGYTF.

This clonotype was picked up a small number of times. V gene TRBV5-1 combines with J gene TRBJ2-7; 7 bases map to TRBD2. Germline V gene sequence: CDR1 SGHRS, CDR2 YFSETQ. V dropped 1 base and J dropped 3; count of bases not matched to a gene: 13. The CDR3 consists of 17 residues. In DNA, the CDR3 is TGCGCCAGCAGCTTGCGGGCCAGTGACGGGGGGTTCTACGAGCAGTACGTC. This translates into CASSLRASDGGFYEQYV.

J is TRBJ2-3 and V is TRBV7-3, with a possible D match to TRBD2 (5 bases). V dropped 3 bases and J dropped 4 bases, with 23 bases sitting between them. The CDR3 totals 18 residues. CDR1 and CDR2 (germline): SGHTA, FQGTGA. The CDR3 loop reads CASSLIPTRGYSADTQYF. DNA for the CDR3: TGTGCCAGCAGCTTGATTCCCACTAGAGGATATTCCGCAGATACGCAGTATTTT.

This clonotype was found a few times. V is TRBV4-2 and J is TRBJ2-7, with 9 bases identical to TRBD2. CDR3 size: 16 residues. The germline V gene encodes CDR1 LGHNA and CDR2 YNFKEQ. J lost 6 bases, V lost 0 bases, and 9 bases had no gene match. In DNA form, the CDR3 reads TGTGCCAGCAGCCAAGACCAGGGGACTAGCTGGGGCGAGCAGTACTTC. It is translated as CASSQDQGTSWGEQYF.

V gene TRBV7-2 combines with J gene TRBJ2-7, with D perhaps assigned TRBD1 or TRBD2 (5 bases each). V was pared by 5 bases and J by 4 bases, with 12 bases between. The CDR3 is 13 residues long. Germline values: CDR1 SGHTA, CDR2 FQGNSA. The CDR3 reads CASSPPEGYEQYF. CDR3 nucleotide sequence: TGTGCCAGCAGCCCCCCCGAGGGGTACGAGCAGTACTTC.

This clonotype appeared a few times. CDR3 in DNA: TGTGCCAGCAGCCCCAGATCCCTAGCGGGGGCTTATGAGCAGTTCTTC. It specifies CASSPRSLAGAYEQFF. V usage is TRBV7-9 and J usage is TRBJ2-1; TRBD2 matches 10 bases. The CDR3 sequence is 16 residues long. Per germline, CDR1 SEHNR and CDR2 FQNEAQ (reference sequence). With 5 bases clipped from V and 8 bases from J, the junction kept 12 bases outside the gene matches.

The rearrangement joins TRBV7-9 to TRBJ1-1; TRBD1 agrees at 7 bases. CDR3 size: 15 residues. Trimming removed 3 bases from V and 4 bases from J; junction bases left unmatched: 8. From germline, CDR1 is SEHNR and CDR2 FQNEAQ (reference sequence). CDR3 sequence: CASSFTGVESTEAFF. DNA of the CDR3: TGTGCCAGCAGCTTTACAGGGGTCGAGAGCACTGAAGCTTTCTTT.

The rearrangement joins TRBV6-6 to TRBJ1-2; perhaps TRBD1 as D (6 bases). The CDR3 is 16 residues long. Trimming left V 8 bases short and J 4 bases short, with 23 bases between. The germline gives CDR1 MNHNY, CDR2 SVGAGI (reference sequence). CDR3 in DNA: TGTGCCAGCGAGAGGGCAGGGGCCGCCTTGGGCTATGGCTACACCTTC. This sequence encodes CASERAGAALGYGYTF.

The chain combines TRBV12-3 or TRBV12-4 with TRBJ2-5; 7 bases are a match to TRBD1. CDR3 size: 14 residues. The trim removed 6 bases at V and 7 bases at J, leaving 11 bases unmatched. The CDR3 DNA reads TGTGCCAGCAGCCAGGGACAGTCGTTCGGGACCCAGTACTTC. Amino acid sequence: CASSQGQSFGTQYF.